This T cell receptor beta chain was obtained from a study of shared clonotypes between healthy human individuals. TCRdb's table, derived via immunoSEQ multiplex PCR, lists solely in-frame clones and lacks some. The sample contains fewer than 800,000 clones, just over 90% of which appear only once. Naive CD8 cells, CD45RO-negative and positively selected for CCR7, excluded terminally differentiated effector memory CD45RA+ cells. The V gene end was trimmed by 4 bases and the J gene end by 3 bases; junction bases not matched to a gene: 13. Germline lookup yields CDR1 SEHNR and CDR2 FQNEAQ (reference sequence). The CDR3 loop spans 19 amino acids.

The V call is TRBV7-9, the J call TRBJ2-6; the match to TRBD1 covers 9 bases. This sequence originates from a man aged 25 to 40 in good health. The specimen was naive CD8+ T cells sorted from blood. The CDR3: CASSWTGTGLVYGANVLTF. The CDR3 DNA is TGTGCCAGCAGCTGGACCGGGACAGGGTTAGTGTATGGGGCCAACGTCCTGACTTTC.